What follows are 23 T cell receptor beta chains derived from one specimen sequenced in a study of control samples from healthy donors and cancer patients. Generated by immunoSEQ multiplex PCR, the TCRdb table keeps only in-frame clones and is missing some. Seen here are 150,000 or so clones, roughly 92% observed once, and the top ten hold less than 7%. The sample comprised blood. The receptors were gathered from a man between 18 and 29 years old in good health.

The chain employs TRBV21-1 and TRBJ1-2; the table gives TRBD1 as D, unverified against the DNA. TRBV21-1 is given as a pseudogene. There are 15 residues in the CDR3. CDR3 protein: CATRSQGAHRYGYTF. CDR3 bases: TGTGCCACCCGATCCCAGGGGGCGCACAGATATGGCTACACCTTC.

The chain uses TRBV6-7 and TRBJ2-7; a weak D match, TRBD1 (6 bases). TRBV6-7 is known as an ORF, though its function is uncertain. V was trimmed by 0 bases and J by 0 bases, leaving 12 bases between them. The CDR3 loop spans 16 amino acids. The CDR3 sequence is CASSYSGALSSYEQYF. For the CDR3, the DNA is TGTGCCAGCAGTTACTCGGGGGCCTTAAGCTCCTACGAGCAGTACTTC.

Points on this clone: The junction shows a germline mismatch at one end, possibly a read error. The J gene is TRBJ1-4, the V gene TRBV11-2; no clear D gene. The CDR3 is made up of 14 amino acids. The V gene's germline CDR1 is SGHAT and CDR2 FQNNGV. CDR3 nucleotide sequence: TGTGCCGGCAGCCTGGGCGGGAGCCGGGAAAAACTGTTTTTT. It codes for CAGSLGGSREKLFF.

This chain links TRBV19 with TRBJ1-2; a possible D gene is TRBD1 (6 bases). CDR1 is LNHDA and CDR2 is SQIVND in the germline V gene (reference sequence). Deletions cut 2 bases from V and 4 bases from J, with 17 bases between. CDR3 length: 16 residues. The CDR3 reads CASSILSARGIYGYTF. The CDR3 DNA sequence: TGTGCCAGTAGTATACTTTCTGCCAGGGGTATCTATGGCTACACCTTC.

V gene TRBV3-1 (or the pseudogene TRBV3-2) combines with J gene TRBJ2-2, with 11 bases aligning to TRBD2. The CDR3 has 17 amino acids. V shed 4 bases, J shed 6 bases, and the junction held 10 bases outside the gene matches. Per germline, CDR1 LGHDT and CDR2 YNNKEL (reference sequence). The DNA of the CDR3 is TGTGCCAGCAGCCGGAACGTAGCGGGGGGGCCCCCCGGGGAGCTGTTTTTT. Its protein is CASSRNVAGGPPGELFF.

This chain joins TRBV6-5 and TRBJ1-1; D is ambiguous. Per the germline V gene, CDR1 is MNHEY and CDR2 is SVGAGI. The CDR3 totals 16 residues. V was cut by 0 bases and J by 1 base, with 12 bases left in between. DNA of the CDR3: TGTGCCAGCAGTTACTCATGGGGTAGCGCGAACACTGAAGCTTTCTTT. It encodes CASSYSWGSANTEAFF.

This chain connects TRBV4-1 to TRBJ2-4; 11 bases agree with TRBD2. Trimming cost V 1 base and J 2 bases; bases outside gene matches: 13. The CDR3 has 20 residues. Germline V gene data show CDR1 as MGHRA and CDR2 as YSYEKL. Here the CDR3 reads CASSQATTSGEKTTKNIQYF. CDR3 coding DNA: TGCGCCAGCAGCCAAGCTACGACTAGCGGGGAGAAGACTACCAAAAACATTCAGTACTTC.

This clone appeared once. The chain recombines TRBV18 with TRBJ1-5; D is undetermined. Germline CDR1 reads KGHSH; CDR2 reads LQKENI. Trimming pared 2 bases from V and 6 bases from J, leaving 8 bases between. This CDR3 is 13 amino acids long. The CDR3 coding sequence is TGTGCCAGCTCACCAGGGGTGGGTCAGCCCCAGCATTTT. Translation gives CASSPGVGQPQHF.

This clone was picked up one time. The chain couples TRBV4-1 to TRBJ2-1; 14 nucleotides match TRBD2. With 1 base clipped from V and 8 bases from J, the junction kept 10 bases outside the gene matches. From germline, CDR1 is MGHRA and CDR2 YSYEKL. This CDR3 is built from 18 residues. The CDR3 nucleotides are TGCGCCAGCAGCCAAGGGACTAGCGGGGGGATAGGATGGGATGAGCAGTTCTTC. It translates to CASSQGTSGGIGWDEQFF.

This sequence joins TRBV4-2 and TRBJ2-2; a possible D gene is TRBD1 (5 bases). Germline V lookup: CDR1 LGHNA, CDR2 YNFKEQ. Trimming pared 1 base from V and 0 bases from J, leaving 9 bases between. The CDR3 has 16 residues. The CDR3 spells CASSQVGRANTGELFF. In DNA, the CDR3 is TGTGCCAGCAGCCAAGTCGGCAGGGCGAACACCGGGGAGCTGTTTTTT.

The chain joins TRBV28 to TRBJ1-4, with D unclear. V lost 5 bases, J lost 1 base, and 11 bases lay in between. Germline V lookup: CDR1 MDHEN, CDR2 SYDVKM. The CDR3 totals 15 residues. In DNA form, the CDR3 reads TGTGCCAGCAGTCCTCAGAGTAAAACTAATGAAAAACTGTTTTTT. Translated: CASSPQSKTNEKLFF.

V usage is TRBV6-5 and J usage is TRBJ2-2, with D hard to call. Trimming left V 4 bases short and J 1 base short, with 13 bases between. The germline V gene encodes CDR1 MNHEY and CDR2 SVGAGI. CDR3 length: 16 residues. CDR3 sequence: CASSFTVTQNTGELFF. The CDR3 DNA reads as TGTGCCAGCAGTTTCACCGTTACCCAGAACACCGGGGAGCTGTTTTTT.

The V and J genes are TRBV5-6 and TRBJ1-1; the D gene is possibly TRBD1 (5 bases). Germline CDR1 is SGHDT and CDR2 is YYEEEE. Trimming stripped 2 bases from V and 10 bases from J, with 15 bases between. CDR3 length equals 13 residues. The chain's CDR3 is CASSLSMGDGAFF. As DNA, the CDR3 is TGTGCCAGCAGCTTATCTATGGGGGATGGAGCTTTCTTT.

This rearrangement joins TRBV5-1 to TRBJ1-6, with TRBD1 matching 7 bases. Germline V gene lookup returns CDR1 SGHRS and CDR2 YFSETQ. Trimming cost V 4 bases and J 6 bases; bases outside gene matches: 7. CDR3 length: 15 residues. CDR3 sequence reads: CASSPADRVNSPLHF. The CDR3 coding sequence is TGCGCCAGCAGCCCCGCCGACAGGGTTAATTCACCCCTCCACTTT.

The DNA for the CDR3 is TGTGCCAGCAGGATCGGGACAGGGGTAGACTATGGCTACACCTTC. It encodes CASRIGTGVDYGYTF. The V call is TRBV5-4, the J call TRBJ1-2; TRBD1 matches 10 bases. The CDR3 has 15 residues. J lost 3 bases, V lost 5 bases, and 7 bases had no gene match. The germline CDR1 and CDR2 sequences are SGHNT and YYREEE (reference sequence).

This clone was recorded a few times. The chain has TRBV5-1 and TRBJ1-2, with 8 bases lining up with TRBD1. Germline V gene data show CDR1 as SGHRS and CDR2 as YFSETQ. V shed 5 bases and J 2 bases; nucleotides not matched to a gene: 2. The CDR3 is made up of 13 amino acids. As DNA, the CDR3 is TGCGCCAGCAGGGGGACAGGCAACTATGGCTACACCTTC. Translated, it gives CASRGTGNYGYTF.

The table lists this clone with a count of one. This sequence joins TRBV19 and TRBJ1-2; weak D call: TRBD1 (6 bases). CDR3 length: 15 residues. The germline V and J ends were trimmed by 0 bases and 4 bases, with 12 bases remaining between them. CDR1 LNHDA and CDR2 SQIVND come from the germline V gene (reference sequence). The chain's CDR3 is CASSIDFGTTYGYTF. CDR3 coding DNA: TGTGCCAGTAGTATAGATTTTGGGACAACCTATGGCTACACCTTC.

Note on this clone: One end of the junction does not line up with germline, which may come from a read error. This sequence joins TRBV10-1 and TRBJ2-1; 7 nucleotides line up with TRBD1. The CDR3 extends over 14 amino acids. The germline V gene encodes CDR1 WNHNN and CDR2 SYGVQD (reference sequence). In DNA form, the CDR3 reads TGCGCCAGCACTGAGGGGACAGACTACAATGAGCAGTTCTTC. The encoded protein is CASTEGTDYNEQFF.

This chain uses TRBV13 with TRBJ2-1; D remains ambiguous. Looked up from germline, CDR1 is PRHDT and CDR2 is FYEKMQ (reference sequence). The CDR3 runs 12 residues. Trimming pared 6 bases from V and 3 bases from J, leaving 6 bases between. The CDR3 DNA reads as TGTGCCAGCAGGGTTAGCTACAATGAGCAGTTCTTC. It specifies CASRVSYNEQFF.

The chain joins TRBV30 to TRBJ1-3; a possible D gene is TRBD1 (5 bases). V was trimmed by 0 bases and J by 0 bases, leaving 15 bases between them. The germline V gene has CDR1 GTSNPN and CDR2 SVGIG (reference sequence). The CDR3 length is 17 residues. The CDR3 sequence is CAWSVQRTGGSGNTIYF. The CDR3 DNA reads as TGTGCCTGGAGTGTACAAAGAACCGGGGGCTCTGGAAACACCATATATTTT.

This chain links TRBV12-5 with TRBJ1-5; D remains unclear. V dropped 6 bases and J dropped 4 bases, with 13 bases sitting between them. The CDR3 runs to 14 residues. The germline gives CDR1 LGHNT, CDR2 FRNRAP. The CDR3 DNA reads TGTGCTAGTGGACCGCCGGGATCTAATCAGCCCCAGCATTTT. This sequence encodes CASGPPGSNQPQHF.

This rearrangement joins TRBV9 to TRBJ2-5; TRBD2 matches at 7 bases. Germline values: CDR1 SGDLS, CDR2 YYNGEE. The CDR3 has 13 amino acids. The V gene end was trimmed by 3 bases and the J gene end by 5 bases; junction bases not matched to a gene: 4. CDR3 bases: TGTGCCAGCAGCGGGGGAGGGAGTGAGACCCAGTACTTC. Translating gives CASSGGGSETQYF.

J is TRBJ1-1 and V is TRBV3-1 (or the pseudogene TRBV3-2); D is unresolved. Trimming pared 2 bases from V and 1 base from J, leaving 8 bases between. The germline V gene encodes CDR1 LGHDT and CDR2 YNNKEL (reference sequence). This CDR3 spans 14 amino acids. CDR3 sequence (DNA): TGTGCCAGCAGCCAACGAGAGGGGAACACTGAAGCTTTCTTT. Its protein is CASSQREGNTEAFF.